This is a list of T cell receptor beta chains from one sample in a study of blood T cells in healthy people across ages. TCRdb reprocessed the 5' RACE reads via MiXCR and lists one record per CDR3 protein. The profile shows about 1.6 million distinct CDR3 sequences, approximately 32% of them singletons. Sequenced input: blood. The receptors derive from a woman aged 25-40 years in good health. Both conserved end residues are trimmed from each CDR3. Each record gives: CDR3 length, J gene, V gene, CDR3 protein.

cdr3_length: 12
j_call: TRBJ2-7
v_call: TRBV5-1
cdr3_aa: ASSYGQGGLEQY

cdr3_length: 13
j_call: TRBJ1-2
v_call: TRBV10-3
cdr3_aa: AIGGDRKTNYGNT

cdr3_length: 14
j_call: TRBJ2-2
v_call: TRBV5-1
cdr3_aa: ASSLGDRGQAGELF

cdr3_length: 12
j_call: TRBJ1-1
v_call: TRBV18
cdr3_aa: ASSPGRMNTEAF

cdr3_length: 11
j_call: TRBJ1-4
v_call: TRBV30
cdr3_aa: ASEGQSQEKLF

cdr3_length: 12
j_call: TRBJ1-1
v_call: TRBV28
cdr3_aa: ASSPRAKTTEAF

cdr3_length: 11
j_call: NA
v_call: TRBV4-1
cdr3_aa: ANSVTSSREQY

cdr3_length: 13
j_call: TRBJ1-5
v_call: TRBV24-1
cdr3_aa: ATSESTGNNQPQH

cdr3_length: 17
j_call: TRBJ2-1
v_call: TRBV4-1
cdr3_aa: ASSQEGRLADILNREQF

cdr3_length: 12
j_call: TRBJ2-7
v_call: TRBV19
cdr3_aa: ASSTFASSYEQY

cdr3_length: 13
j_call: TRBJ2-7
v_call: TRBV7-9
cdr3_aa: ASSKSGTGGYEQY